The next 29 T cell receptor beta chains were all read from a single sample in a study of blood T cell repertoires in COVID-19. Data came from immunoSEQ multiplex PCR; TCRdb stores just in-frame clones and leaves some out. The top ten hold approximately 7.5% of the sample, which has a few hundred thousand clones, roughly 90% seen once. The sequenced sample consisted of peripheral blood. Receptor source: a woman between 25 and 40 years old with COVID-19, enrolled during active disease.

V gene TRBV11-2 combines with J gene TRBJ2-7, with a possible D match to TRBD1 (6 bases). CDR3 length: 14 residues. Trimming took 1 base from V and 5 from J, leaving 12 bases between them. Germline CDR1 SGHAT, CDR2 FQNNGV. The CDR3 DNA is TGTGCCAGCAGCTTAGGAACAGGGACAAACGAGCAGTACTTC. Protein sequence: CASSLGTGTNEQYF. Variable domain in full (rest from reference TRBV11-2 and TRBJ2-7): EAGVAQSPRYKIIEKRQSVAFWCNPISGHATLYWYQQILGQGPKLLIQFQNNGVVDDSQLPKDRFSAERLKGVDSTLKIQPAKLEDSAVYLCASSLGTGTNEQYFGPGTRLTVT.

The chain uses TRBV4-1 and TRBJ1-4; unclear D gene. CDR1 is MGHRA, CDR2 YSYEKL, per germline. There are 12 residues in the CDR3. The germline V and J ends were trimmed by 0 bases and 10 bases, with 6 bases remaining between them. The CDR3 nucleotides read TGCGCCAGCAGCCAAGATAGCCGAAAACTGTTTTTT. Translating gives CASSQDSRKLFF.

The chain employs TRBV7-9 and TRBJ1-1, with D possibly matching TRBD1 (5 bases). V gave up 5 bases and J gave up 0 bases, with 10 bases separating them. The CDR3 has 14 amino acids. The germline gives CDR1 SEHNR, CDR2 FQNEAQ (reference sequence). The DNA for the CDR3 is TGTGCCAGCAGCCACGGGGGATTGAACACTGAAGCTTTCTTT. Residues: CASSHGGLNTEAFF.

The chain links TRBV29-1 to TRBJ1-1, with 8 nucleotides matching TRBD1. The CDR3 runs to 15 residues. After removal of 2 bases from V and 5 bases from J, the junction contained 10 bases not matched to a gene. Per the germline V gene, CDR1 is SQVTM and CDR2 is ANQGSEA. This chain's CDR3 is CSVEKTGAGWTEAFF. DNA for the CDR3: TGCAGCGTTGAAAAGACAGGGGCCGGATGGACTGAAGCTTTCTTT.

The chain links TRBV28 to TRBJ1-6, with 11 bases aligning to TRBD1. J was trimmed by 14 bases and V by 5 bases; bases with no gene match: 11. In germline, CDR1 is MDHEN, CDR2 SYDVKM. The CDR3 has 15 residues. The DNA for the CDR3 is TGTGCCAGCAGTGGTGCGGACAGGGGGCCAGGGGCCCTCCACTTT. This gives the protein CASSGADRGPGALHF. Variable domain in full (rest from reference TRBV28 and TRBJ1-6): DVKVTQSSRYLVKRTGEKVFLECVQDMDHENMFWYRQDPGLGLRLIYFSYDVKMKEKGDIPEGYSVSREKKERFSLILESASTNQTSMYLCASSGADRGPGALHFGNGTRLTVT.

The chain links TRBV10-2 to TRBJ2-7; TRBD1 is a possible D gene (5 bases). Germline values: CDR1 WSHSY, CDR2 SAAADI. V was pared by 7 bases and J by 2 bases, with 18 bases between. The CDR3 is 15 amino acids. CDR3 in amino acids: CASTGWGRETYEQYF. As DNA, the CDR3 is TGCGCCAGCACAGGTTGGGGCAGGGAAACCTACGAGCAGTACTTC.

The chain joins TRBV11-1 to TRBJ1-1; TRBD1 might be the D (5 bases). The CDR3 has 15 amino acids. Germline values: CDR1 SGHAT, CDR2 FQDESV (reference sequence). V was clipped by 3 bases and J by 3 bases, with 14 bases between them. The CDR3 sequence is CASSFGTLMDTEAFF. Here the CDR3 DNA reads TGTGCCAGCAGCTTTGGGACTCTAATGGACACTGAAGCTTTCTTT.

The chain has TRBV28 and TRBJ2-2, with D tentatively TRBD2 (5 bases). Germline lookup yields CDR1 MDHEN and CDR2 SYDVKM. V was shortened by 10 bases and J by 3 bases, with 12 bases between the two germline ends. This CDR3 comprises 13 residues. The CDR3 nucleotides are TGTGCCACTTCGTACGGGGACACCGGGGAGCTGTTTTTT. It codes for CATSYGDTGELFF.

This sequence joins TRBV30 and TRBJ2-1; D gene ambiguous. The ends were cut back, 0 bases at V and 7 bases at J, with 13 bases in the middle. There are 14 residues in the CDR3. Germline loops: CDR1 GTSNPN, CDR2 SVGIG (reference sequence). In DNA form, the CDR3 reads TGTGCCTGGAGTGTACTCTCCCCACGTAATGAGCAGTTCTTC. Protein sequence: CAWSVLSPRNEQFF.

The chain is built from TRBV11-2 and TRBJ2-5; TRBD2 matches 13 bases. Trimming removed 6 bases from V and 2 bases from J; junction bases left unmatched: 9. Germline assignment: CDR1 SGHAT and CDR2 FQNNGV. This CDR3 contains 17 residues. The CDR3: CASSTAWGLAGQETQYF. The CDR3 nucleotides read TGTGCCAGCAGTACCGCCTGGGGACTAGCGGGACAAGAGACCCAGTACTTC.

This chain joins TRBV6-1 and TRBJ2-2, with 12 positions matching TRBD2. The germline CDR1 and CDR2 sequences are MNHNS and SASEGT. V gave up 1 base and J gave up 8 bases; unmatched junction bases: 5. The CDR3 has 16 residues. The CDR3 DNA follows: TGTGCCAGCAGTGAAGGACTAGCGGGAGAGAAGGGGGAGCTGTTTTTT. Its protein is CASSEGLAGEKGELFF.

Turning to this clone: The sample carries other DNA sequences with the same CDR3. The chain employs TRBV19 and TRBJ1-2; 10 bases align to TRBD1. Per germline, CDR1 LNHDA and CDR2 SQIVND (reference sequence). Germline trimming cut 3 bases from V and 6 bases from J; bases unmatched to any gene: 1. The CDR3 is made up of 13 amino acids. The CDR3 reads CASSIGQGDGYTF. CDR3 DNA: TGTGCCAGTAGTATTGGACAGGGGGATGGCTACACCTTC.

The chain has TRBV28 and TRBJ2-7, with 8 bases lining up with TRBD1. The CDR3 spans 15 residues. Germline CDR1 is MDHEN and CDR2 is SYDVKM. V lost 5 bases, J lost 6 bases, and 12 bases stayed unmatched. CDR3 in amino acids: CASSAGQGRLGEQYF. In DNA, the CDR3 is TGTGCCAGCAGTGCAGGACAGGGAAGGCTGGGCGAGCAGTACTTC.

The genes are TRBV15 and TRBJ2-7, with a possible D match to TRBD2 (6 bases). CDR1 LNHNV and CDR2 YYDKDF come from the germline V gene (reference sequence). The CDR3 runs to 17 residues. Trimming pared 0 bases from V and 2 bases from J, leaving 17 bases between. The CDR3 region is CATSRDNRWTNTYEQYF. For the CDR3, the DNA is TGTGCCACCAGCAGAGATAATAGGTGGACTAACACCTACGAGCAGTACTTC.

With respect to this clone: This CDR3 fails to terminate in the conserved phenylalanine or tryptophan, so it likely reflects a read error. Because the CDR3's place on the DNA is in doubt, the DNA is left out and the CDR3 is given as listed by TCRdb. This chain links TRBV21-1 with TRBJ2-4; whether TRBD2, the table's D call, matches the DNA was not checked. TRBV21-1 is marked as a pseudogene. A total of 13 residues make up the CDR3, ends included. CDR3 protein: CASSHRSGGLLPP.

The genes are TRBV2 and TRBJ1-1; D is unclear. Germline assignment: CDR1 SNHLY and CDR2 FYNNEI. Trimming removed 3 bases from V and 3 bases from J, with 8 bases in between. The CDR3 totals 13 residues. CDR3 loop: CASSELRDTEAFF. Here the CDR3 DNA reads TGTGCCAGCAGTGAGTTGAGGGACACTGAAGCTTTCTTT.

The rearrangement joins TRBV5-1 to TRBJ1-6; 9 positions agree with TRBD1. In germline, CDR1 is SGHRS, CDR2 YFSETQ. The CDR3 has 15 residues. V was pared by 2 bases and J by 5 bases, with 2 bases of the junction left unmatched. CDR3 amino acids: CASSLQGAHNSPLHF. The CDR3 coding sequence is TGCGCCAGCAGCTTACAGGGGGCGCATAATTCACCCCTCCACTTT. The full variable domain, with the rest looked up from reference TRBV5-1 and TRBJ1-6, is KAGVTQTPRYLIKTRGQQVTLSCSPISGHRSVSWYQQTPGQGLQFLFEYFSETQRNKGNFPGRFSGRQFSNSRSEMNVSTLELGDSALYLCASSLQGAHNSPLHFGNGTRLTVT.

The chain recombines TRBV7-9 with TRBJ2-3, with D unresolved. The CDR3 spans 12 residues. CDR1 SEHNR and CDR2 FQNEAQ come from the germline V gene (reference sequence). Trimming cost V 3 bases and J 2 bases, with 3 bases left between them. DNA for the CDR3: TGTGCCAGCAGCTTCTTCACAGATACGCAGTATTTT. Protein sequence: CASSFFTDTQYF.

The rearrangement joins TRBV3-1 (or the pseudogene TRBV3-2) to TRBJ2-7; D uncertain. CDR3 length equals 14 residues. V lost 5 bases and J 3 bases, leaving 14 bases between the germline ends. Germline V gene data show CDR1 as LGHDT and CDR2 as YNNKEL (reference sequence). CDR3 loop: CASSSRPYYYEQYF. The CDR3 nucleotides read TGTGCCAGCAGCTCCCGCCCCTACTACTACGAGCAGTACTTC.

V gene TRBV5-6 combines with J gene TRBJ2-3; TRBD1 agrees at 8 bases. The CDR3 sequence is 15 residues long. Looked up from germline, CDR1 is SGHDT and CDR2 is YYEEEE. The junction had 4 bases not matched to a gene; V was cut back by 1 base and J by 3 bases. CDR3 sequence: CASSLSGGLTDTQYF. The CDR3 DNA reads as TGTGCCAGCAGCTTGTCAGGGGGCTTGACAGATACGCAGTATTTT.

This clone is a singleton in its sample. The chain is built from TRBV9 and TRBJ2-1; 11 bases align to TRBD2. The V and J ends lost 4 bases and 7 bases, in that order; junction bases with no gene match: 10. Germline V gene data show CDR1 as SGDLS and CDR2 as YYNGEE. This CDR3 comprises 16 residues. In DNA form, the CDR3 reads TGTGCCAGCAGCATCCTCCCTAGCGGGAGGTGGAATGAGCAGTTCTTC. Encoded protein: CASSILPSGRWNEQFF.

The CDR3 loop is CASSQDRGNEQFF. The DNA of the CDR3 is TGTGCCAGCAGCCAAGATCGGGGGAATGAGCAGTTCTTC. The V and J genes are TRBV3-1 (or the pseudogene TRBV3-2) and TRBJ2-1, with D possibly matching TRBD2 (6 bases). CDR1 is LGHDT, CDR2 YNNKEL, per germline (reference sequence). The CDR3 has 13 residues. The V end was cut by 0 bases, the J end by 7 bases, with 7 bases between.

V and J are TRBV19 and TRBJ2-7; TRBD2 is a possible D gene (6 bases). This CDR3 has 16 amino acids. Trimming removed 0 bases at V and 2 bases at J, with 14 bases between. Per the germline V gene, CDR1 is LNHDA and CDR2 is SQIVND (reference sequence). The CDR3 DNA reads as TGTGCCAGTAGTATAGATCACGGGGGAGTTCCCTACGAGCAGTACTTC. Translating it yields CASSIDHGGVPYEQYF.

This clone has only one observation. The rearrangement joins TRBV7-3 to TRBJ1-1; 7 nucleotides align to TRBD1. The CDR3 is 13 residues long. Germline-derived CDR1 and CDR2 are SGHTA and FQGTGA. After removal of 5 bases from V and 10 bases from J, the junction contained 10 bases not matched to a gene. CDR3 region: CASSLTLTGAAFF. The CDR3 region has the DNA TGTGCCAGCAGCCTCACATTAACAGGGGCAGCTTTCTTT.

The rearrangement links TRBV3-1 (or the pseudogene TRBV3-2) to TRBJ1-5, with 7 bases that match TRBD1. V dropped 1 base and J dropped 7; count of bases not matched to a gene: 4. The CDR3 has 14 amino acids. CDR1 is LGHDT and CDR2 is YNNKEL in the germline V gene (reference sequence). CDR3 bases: TGTGCCAGCAGCCAAGGAAGGGGGCCCCAGCCCCAGCATTTT. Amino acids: CASSQGRGPQPQHF.

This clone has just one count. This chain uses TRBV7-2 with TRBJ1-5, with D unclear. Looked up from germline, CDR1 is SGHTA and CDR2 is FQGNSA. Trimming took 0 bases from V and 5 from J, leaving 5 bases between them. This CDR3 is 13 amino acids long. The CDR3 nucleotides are TGTGCCAGCAGCTTAGCCCTCGATCAGCCCCAGCATTTT. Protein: CASSLALDQPQHF.

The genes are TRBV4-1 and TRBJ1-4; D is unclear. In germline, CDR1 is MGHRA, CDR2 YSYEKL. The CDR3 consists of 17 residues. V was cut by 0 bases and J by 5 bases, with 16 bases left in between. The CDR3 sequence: CASSQEVLEAVNEKLFF. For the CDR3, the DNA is TGCGCCAGCAGCCAAGAGGTATTGGAGGCAGTAAATGAAAAACTGTTTTTT.

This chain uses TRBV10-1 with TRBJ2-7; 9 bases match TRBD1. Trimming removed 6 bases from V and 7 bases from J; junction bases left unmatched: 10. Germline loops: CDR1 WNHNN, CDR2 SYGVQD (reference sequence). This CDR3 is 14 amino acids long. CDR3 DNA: TGCGCCAGCAGCCCCGGGACAGGGCCTACGGAGCAGTACTTC. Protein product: CASSPGTGPTEQYF.

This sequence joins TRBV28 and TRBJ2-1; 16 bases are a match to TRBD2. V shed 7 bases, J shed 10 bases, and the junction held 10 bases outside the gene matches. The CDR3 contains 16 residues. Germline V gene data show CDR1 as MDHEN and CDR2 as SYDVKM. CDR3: CASNPTGTSGRAEQFF. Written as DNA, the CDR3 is TGTGCCAGCAACCCCACCGGGACTAGCGGGAGGGCCGAGCAGTTCTTC.